This is a list of T cell receptor beta chains from one sample in a study of blood T cells in healthy people across ages. Via MiXCR, TCRdb re-called the 5' RACE reads, giving one row per CDR3 protein. The data contain roughly 500,000 distinct CDR3 sequences, approximately 30% of them singletons. Sequencing input: blood. These receptors were collected from a woman in her sixties or seventies in good health. Each CDR3 is given with its conserved first and last residue. D genes are given only for firm matches. The size entry is marked missing in some rows and otherwise reads once, few, many or a size class.

.,.,TRBV7-9,TRBJ2-7,TGTGCCAGCAGCCCACTCACTCCGCGCTCCTACGAGCAGTACTTC,CASSPLTPRSYEQYF
.,TRBD2,TRBV2,TRBJ2-7,TGTGCCAGCAGTAGGACTAGCGGGGGGCTCCATGAGCAGTACTTC,CASSRTSGGLHEQYF
.,TRBD2,TRBV20-1,TRBJ2-5,TGCAGTGCTAGACAGGGAGGGGTGGGAGAGACCCAGTACTTC,CSARQGGVGETQYF
.,.,TRBV3-1,TRBJ1-4,TGTGCCAGCGGGAACCAGGCGGTCGCTAATGAAAAACTGTTTTTT,CASGNQAVANEKLFF
.,TRBD1,TRBV5-6,TRBJ2-2,TGTGCCAGCAGCTCGGGACAGGTTTACACCGGGGAGCTGTTTTTT,CASSSGQVYTGELFF
.,TRBD1,TRBV7-2,TRBJ2-7,TGTGCCAGCAGCCCCATTGGGACAGGGAAGTACGAGCAGTACTTC,CASSPIGTGKYEQYF
.,TRBD1,TRBV7-2,TRBJ1-2,TGTGCCAGCAGCCAACTGACAGGGGGCGCCGGTGGCTACACCTTC,CASSQLTGGAGGYTF
many,.,TRBV29-1,TRBJ2-5,TGCAGCGTTGGAACCCAAGAGACCCAGTACTTC,CSVGTQETQYF
few,TRBD1,TRBV7-9,TRBJ1-1,TGTGCCAGCAGCCGGGGGGGACAGTTCTCGAACACTGAAGCTTTCTTT,CASSRGGQFSNTEAFF
.,TRBD1,TRBV4-1,TRBJ1-4,TGCGCCACCTCTAAAGGACAGGGAACAGAAAAACTGTTTTTT,CATSKGQGTEKLFF
few,.,TRBV4-3,TRBJ2-2,TGCGCCAGCAGCCAAGAATGGTCCCTTTCTAACACCGGGGAGCTGTTTTTT,CASSQEWSLSNTGELFF
.,TRBD2,TRBV18,TRBJ2-1,TGTGCCAGCTCACGGGGGGGGACTCCTGGCAATGAGCAGTTCTTC,CASSRGGTPGNEQFF
few,TRBD1,TRBV4-3,TRBJ1-2,TGCGCCAGCAGCCCAAGTGCCAGGACAGGGGGCAACTATGGCTACACCTTC,CASSPSARTGGNYGYTF
.,.,TRBV5-1,TRBJ1-2,TGCGCCAGCAGCTTGGAAAACCCGAGGAGGTATGGCTACACCTTC,CASSLENPRRYGYTF
.,.,TRBV20-1,TRBJ1-4,TGCAGTGCTAGGGATGAAAAACTGTTTTTT,CSARDEKLFF
.,.,TRBV5-6,TRBJ2-7,TGTGCCAGCAGCTTCGGATTGGGATACGAGCAGTACTTC,CASSFGLGYEQYF
.,.,TRBV24-1,TRBJ2-7,TGTGCCACGAGGGACTGGTCCGAGCAGTACTTC,CATRDWSEQYF
.,.,TRBV5-1,TRBJ1-4,TGCGCCAGCAGCCCAGGACAGAAGGCTCTGGGTAATGAAAAACTGTTTTTT,CASSPGQKALGNEKLFF
few,TRBD1,TRBV7-9,TRBJ2-2,TGTGCCAGCATAAGGGGGCAAACCGGGGAGCTGTTTTTT,CASIRGQTGELFF
.,.,TRBV24-1,TRBJ2-5,TGTGCCACCAGTGATTACAGGGTCGGGGAGACCCAGTACTTC,CATSDYRVGETQYF
few,TRBD1,TRBV29-1,TRBJ2-2,TGCAGCGTTCCTTCGGGACAGGGAAACGGGGAGCTGTTTTTT,CSVPSGQGNGELFF
.,.,TRBV20-1,TRBJ2-7,TGCAGTGCTAGACGGGAACGGGGGCCGACCTACGAGCAGTACTTC,CSARRERGPTYEQYF
.,.,TRBV6-6,TRBJ1-2,TGTGCCAGCACCCGGGGATATGGCTACACCTTC,CASTRGYGYTF
.,TRBD2,TRBV6-1,TRBJ2-5,TGTGCCAGCAGCCCCGGACTAGCGGGGGTGGTTGTGTTGGAGACCCAGTACTTC,CASSPGLAGVVVLETQYF
.,TRBD2,TRBV12-3/TRBV12-4,TRBJ2-3,TGTGCCAGCAGTCGCGGACTAGAAACAGATACGCAGTATTTT,CASSRGLETDTQYF
.,.,TRBV4-3,TRBJ2-7,TGCGCCAGCAGCCAAGATAGGCGACTTCTCTACGAGCAGTACTTC,CASSQDRRLLYEQYF
few,TRBD1,TRBV2,TRBJ1-6,TGTGCCAGCAGTGACAAGACAGGGGATTCACCCCTCCACTTT,CASSDKTGDSPLHF
few,TRBD1,TRBV7-2,TRBJ1-6,TGTGCCAGCAGCTTAACCCGACAGGGGCCAAATTCACCCCTCCACTTT,CASSLTRQGPNSPLHF
.,TRBD1,TRBV7-9,TRBJ2-1,TGTGCCAGCAGCTTTCAGGGGGCGAGTCGAGAGACCCAGTTCTTC,CASSFQGASRETQFF
.,.,TRBV6-5,TRBJ2-1,TGTGCCAGCAGTTATAGAGAGGCTTCTCTTAATGAGCAGTTCTTC,CASSYREASLNEQFF
few,TRBD2,TRBV9,TRBJ2-5,TGTGCCAGCAGCGTAGCTGCGGGGGGATTAGGAGAGACCCAGTACTTC,CASSVAAGGLGETQYF
.,.,TRBV5-1,TRBJ2-1,TGCGCCAGCAGCTTGTTCGGGGGGCCCTACAATGAGCAGTTCTTC,CASSLFGGPYNEQFF
.,TRBD1,TRBV6-2/TRBV6-3,TRBJ2-2,TGTGCCACCAGAGACAGGGCGCGCACCGGGGAGCTGTTTTTT,CATRDRARTGELFF
few,TRBD2,TRBV6-9,TRBJ2-5,TGTGCCAGCAGCAAAGCGGGAGACAGCGCCAATAGTACCCAGTACTTC,CASSKAGDSANSTQYF
.,.,TRBV7-9,TRBJ2-5,TGTGCCAGCAGCTTATCACTTAACCAAGAGACCCAGTACTTC,CASSLSLNQETQYF
.,.,TRBV5-1,TRBJ2-1,TGCGCCGGCAGCTTGGCCCACCCTCTCTACAATGAGCAGTTCTTC,CAGSLAHPLYNEQFF
.,TRBD1,TRBV2,TRBJ1-6,TGTGCCAGCAGACTGGACAGGGATAATTCACCCCTCCACTTT,CASRLDRDNSPLHF
.,.,TRBV3-1,TRBJ1-6,TGTGCCAGCAGCCAGGGAAAGAATTCACCCCTCCACTTT,CASSQGKNSPLHF
.,.,TRBV5-1,TRBJ2-3,TGCGCCAGCAGCTCCGGGACTTCGCCTCGAGATACGCAGTATTTT,CASSSGTSPRDTQYF
few,TRBD2,TRBV6-6,TRBJ2-1,TGTGCCAGCAGTTACGGACTAGCGGGGACAGATGAGCAGTTCTTC,CASSYGLAGTDEQFF
.,TRBD1,TRBV18,TRBJ1-4,TGTGCCAGCGGACAGGGAGTGGCAACTAATGAAAAACTGTTTTTT,CASGQGVATNEKLFF
few,.,TRBV7-2,TRBJ2-7,TGTGCCAGCAGCTTAGTGGGGGCTCGGGAGCAGTACTTC,CASSLVGAREQYF
.,.,TRBV6-2/TRBV6-3,TRBJ1-1,TGTGCCAGCAGCCCCTATACAGTGAACACTGAAGCTTTCTTT,CASSPYTVNTEAFF
.,.,TRBV6-1,TRBJ1-4,TGTGCCCGCAGTGAAGGTGCAACTAATGAAAAACTGTTTTTT,CARSEGATNEKLFF
.,.,TRBV7-3,TRBJ2-4,TGTGCCAGCAGCTCCGAACGGGGCGGACGAGGAGGCATTCAGTACTTC,CASSSERGGRGGIQYF